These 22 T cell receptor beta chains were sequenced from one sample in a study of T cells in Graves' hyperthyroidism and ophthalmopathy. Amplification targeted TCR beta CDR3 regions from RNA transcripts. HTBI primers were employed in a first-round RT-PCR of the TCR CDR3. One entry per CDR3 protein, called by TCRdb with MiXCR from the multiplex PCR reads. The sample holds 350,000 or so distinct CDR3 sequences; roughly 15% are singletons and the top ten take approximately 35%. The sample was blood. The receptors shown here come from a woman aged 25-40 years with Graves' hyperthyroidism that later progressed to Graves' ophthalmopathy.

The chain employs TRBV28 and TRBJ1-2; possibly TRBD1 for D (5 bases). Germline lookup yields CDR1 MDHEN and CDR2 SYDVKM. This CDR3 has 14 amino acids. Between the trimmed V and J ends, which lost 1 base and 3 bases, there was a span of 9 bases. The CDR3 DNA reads TGTGCCAGCAGTTTATCGGGGGACTACTATGGCTACACCTTC. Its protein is CASSLSGDYYGYTF.

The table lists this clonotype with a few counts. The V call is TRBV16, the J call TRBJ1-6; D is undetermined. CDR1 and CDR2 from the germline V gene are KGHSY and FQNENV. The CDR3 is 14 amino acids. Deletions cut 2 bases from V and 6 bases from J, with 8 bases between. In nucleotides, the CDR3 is TGTGCCAGCAGCCAAAGGCAGCGTAATTCACCCCTCCACTTT. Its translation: CASSQRQRNSPLHF. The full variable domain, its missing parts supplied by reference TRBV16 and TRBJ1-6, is GEEVAQTPKHLVRGEGQKAKLYCAPIKGHSYVFWYQQVLKNEFKFLISFQNENVFDETGMPKERFSAKCLPNSPCSLEIQATKLEDSAVYFCASSQRQRNSPLHFGNGTRLTVT.

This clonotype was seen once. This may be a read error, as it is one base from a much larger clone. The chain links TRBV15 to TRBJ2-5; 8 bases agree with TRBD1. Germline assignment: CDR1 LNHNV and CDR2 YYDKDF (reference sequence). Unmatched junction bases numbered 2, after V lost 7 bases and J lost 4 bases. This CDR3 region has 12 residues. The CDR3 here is CATKTGAETQYF. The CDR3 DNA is TGTGCCACCAAGACAGGGGCAGAGACCCAGTACTTC.

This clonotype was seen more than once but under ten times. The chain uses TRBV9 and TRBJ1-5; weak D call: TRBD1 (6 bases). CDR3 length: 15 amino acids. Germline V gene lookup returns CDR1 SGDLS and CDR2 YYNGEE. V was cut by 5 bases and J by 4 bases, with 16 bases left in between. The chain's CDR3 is CASSFTGNPNQPQHF. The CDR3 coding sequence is TGTGCCAGCAGTTTCACAGGGAATCCTAATCAGCCCCAGCATTTT.

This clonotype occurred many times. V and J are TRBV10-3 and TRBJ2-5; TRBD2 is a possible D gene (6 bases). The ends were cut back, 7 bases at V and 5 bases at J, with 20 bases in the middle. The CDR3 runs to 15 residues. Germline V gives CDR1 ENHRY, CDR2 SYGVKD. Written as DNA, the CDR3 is TGTGCCATCATGAGCACCGGAGGGAGTAGGGAGACCCAGTACTTC. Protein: CAIMSTGGSRETQYF.

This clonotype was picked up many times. In DNA, the CDR3 is TGTGCCACAGCCAGGGGTAGCAATCAGCCCCAGCATTTT. Translating gives CATARGSNQPQHF. The chain employs TRBV28 and TRBJ1-5, with D possibly matching TRBD1 (6 bases). V was cut by 10 bases and J by 0 bases, with 10 bases left in between. The CDR3 consists of 13 residues. In germline, CDR1 is MDHEN, CDR2 SYDVKM. Full variable domain (missing parts from reference TRBV28 and TRBJ1-5): DVKVTQSSRYLVKRTGEKVFLECVQDMDHENMFWYRQDPGLGLRLIYFSYDVKMKEKGDIPEGYSVSREKKERFSLILESASTNQTSMYLCATARGSNQPQHFGDGTRLSIL.

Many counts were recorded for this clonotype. CDR3 nucleotide sequence: TGTGCCAGCAGCCGGCAATTGTGGACAGGGAGGCAAGAGACCCAGTACTTC. It specifies CASSRQLWTGRQETQYF. This rearrangement joins TRBV28 to TRBJ2-5; TRBD1 matches at 8 bases. The CDR3 runs to 17 residues. Trimming removed 6 bases from V and 2 bases from J; junction bases left unmatched: 14. Germline V gene data show CDR1 as MDHEN and CDR2 as SYDVKM.

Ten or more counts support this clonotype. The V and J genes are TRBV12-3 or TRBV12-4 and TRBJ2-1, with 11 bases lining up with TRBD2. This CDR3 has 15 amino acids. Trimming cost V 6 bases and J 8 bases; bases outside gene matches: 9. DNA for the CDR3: TGTGCCAGCAGGGTAACTAGCGGGAGTATGTATGAGCAGTTCTTC. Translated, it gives CASRVTSGSMYEQFF.

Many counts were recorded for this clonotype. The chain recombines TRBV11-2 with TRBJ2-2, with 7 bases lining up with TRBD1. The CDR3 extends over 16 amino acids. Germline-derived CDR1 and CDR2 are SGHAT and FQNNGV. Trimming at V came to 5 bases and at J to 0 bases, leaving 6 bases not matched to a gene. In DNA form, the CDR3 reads TGTGCCAGCAGCATTTTACAGGGGTCGAACACCGGGGAGCTGTTTTTT. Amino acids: CASSILQGSNTGELFF.

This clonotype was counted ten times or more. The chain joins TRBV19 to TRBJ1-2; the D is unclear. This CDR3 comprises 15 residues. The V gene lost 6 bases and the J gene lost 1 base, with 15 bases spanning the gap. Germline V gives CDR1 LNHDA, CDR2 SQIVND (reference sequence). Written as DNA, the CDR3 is TGTGCCAGTAGCCGGATGGCATCGCTTAACTATGGCTACACCTTC. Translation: CASSRMASLNYGYTF.

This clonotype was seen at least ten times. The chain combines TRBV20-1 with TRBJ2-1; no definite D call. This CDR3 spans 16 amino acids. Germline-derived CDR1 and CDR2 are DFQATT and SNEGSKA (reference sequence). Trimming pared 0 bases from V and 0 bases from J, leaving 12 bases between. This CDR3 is CSARDQTASSYNEQFF. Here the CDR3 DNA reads TGCAGTGCTAGAGATCAGACTGCCTCCTCCTACAATGAGCAGTTCTTC.

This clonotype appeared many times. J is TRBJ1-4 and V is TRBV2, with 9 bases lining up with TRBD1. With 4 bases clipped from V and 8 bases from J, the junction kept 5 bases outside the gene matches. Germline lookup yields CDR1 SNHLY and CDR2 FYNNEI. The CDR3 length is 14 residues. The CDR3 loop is CASSGGQGGEKLFF. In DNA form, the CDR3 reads TGTGCCAGCAGTGGGGGACAGGGAGGCGAAAAACTGTTTTTT.

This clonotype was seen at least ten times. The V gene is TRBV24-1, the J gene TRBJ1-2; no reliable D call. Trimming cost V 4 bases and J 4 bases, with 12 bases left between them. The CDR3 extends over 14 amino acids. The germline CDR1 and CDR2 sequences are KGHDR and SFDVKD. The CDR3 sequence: CATSDSDEFYGYTF. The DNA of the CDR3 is TGTGCCACCAGTGACTCGGACGAGTTCTATGGCTACACCTTC.

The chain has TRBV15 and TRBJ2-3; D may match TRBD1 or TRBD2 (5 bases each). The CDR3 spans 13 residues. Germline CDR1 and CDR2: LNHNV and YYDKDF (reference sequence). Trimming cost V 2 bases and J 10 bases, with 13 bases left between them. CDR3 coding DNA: TGTGCCACCAGCAGAACATCAGGGAGTGCGCAGTATTTT. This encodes CATSRTSGSAQYF.

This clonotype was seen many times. The CDR3 DNA sequence: TGTGCCAGCAGCTTCATTGGCCTGGGGGCTGAGACCCAGTACTTC. This encodes CASSFIGLGAETQYF. The V gene is TRBV5-4, the J gene TRBJ2-5, with D possibly matching TRBD1 (6 bases). The CDR3 is 15 residues long. Germline CDR1 is SGHNT and CDR2 is YYREEE (reference sequence). V was shortened by 2 bases and J by 5 bases, with 16 bases between the two germline ends.

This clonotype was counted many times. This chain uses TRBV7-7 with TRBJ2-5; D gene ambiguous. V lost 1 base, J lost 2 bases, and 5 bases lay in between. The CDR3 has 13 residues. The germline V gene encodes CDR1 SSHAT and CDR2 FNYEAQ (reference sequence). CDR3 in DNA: TGTGCCAGCAGCTTAGGGCGACAAGAGACCCAGTACTTC. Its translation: CASSLGRQETQYF.

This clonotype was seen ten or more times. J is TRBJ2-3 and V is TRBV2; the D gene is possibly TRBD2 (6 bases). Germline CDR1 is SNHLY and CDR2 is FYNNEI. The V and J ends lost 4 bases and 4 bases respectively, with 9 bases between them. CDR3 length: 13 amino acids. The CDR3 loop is CASSVSGADTQYF. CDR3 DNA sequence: TGTGCCAGCAGTGTATCGGGGGCAGATACGCAGTATTTT.

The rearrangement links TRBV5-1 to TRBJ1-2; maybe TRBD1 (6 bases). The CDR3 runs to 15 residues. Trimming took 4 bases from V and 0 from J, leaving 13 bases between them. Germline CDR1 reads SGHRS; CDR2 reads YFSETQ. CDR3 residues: CASSANRDANYGYTF. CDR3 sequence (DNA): TGCGCCAGCAGCGCCAACAGGGATGCTAACTATGGCTACACCTTC.

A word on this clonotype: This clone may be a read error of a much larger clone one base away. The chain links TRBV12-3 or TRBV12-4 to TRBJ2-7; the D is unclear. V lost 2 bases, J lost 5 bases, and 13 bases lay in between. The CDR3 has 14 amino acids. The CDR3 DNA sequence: TGTGCCAGCAGTTTAACACGACCGGGCGACGAGCAGTACTTC. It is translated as CASSLTRPGDEQYF.

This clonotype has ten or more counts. Here the CDR3 DNA reads TGTGCCGAGACCCTCTATAGTAGCGGGGGTATGGAGACCCAGTACTTC. Amino acids: CAETLYSSGGMETQYF. The V gene is TRBV2, the J gene TRBJ2-5, with 9 bases matching TRBD2. Germline CDR1 and CDR2: SNHLY and FYNNEI. Losses at the gene ends were 11 bases for V and 5 bases for J; bases not matched to a gene: 18. The CDR3 sequence is 16 residues long. The whole variable domain, remainder taken from reference TRBV2 and TRBJ2-5, is EPEVTQTPSHQVTQMGQEVILRCVPISNHLYFYWYRQILGQKVEFLVSFYNNEISEKSEIFDDQFSVERPDGSNFTLKIRSTKLEDSAMYFCAETLYSSGGMETQYFGPGTRLLVL.

This CDR3 reads CASSLWGGTGNYGYTF. The DNA for the CDR3 is TGTGCCAGCAGCTTGTGGGGCGGGACAGGGAACTATGGCTACACCTTC. The chain joins TRBV5-4 to TRBJ1-2; 9 bases match TRBD1. This CDR3 comprises 16 residues. The J segment lost 2 bases and the V segment lost 1 base, leaving 6 bases of the junction unmatched. Germline values: CDR1 SGHNT, CDR2 YYREEE (reference sequence).

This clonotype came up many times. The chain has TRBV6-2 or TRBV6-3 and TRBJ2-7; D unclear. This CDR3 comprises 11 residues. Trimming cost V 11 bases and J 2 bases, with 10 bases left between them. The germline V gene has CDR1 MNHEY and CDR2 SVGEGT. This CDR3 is CARKMTYEQYF. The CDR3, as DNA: TGTGCCCGAAAAATGACCTACGAGCAGTACTTC.